Presented here are 23 T cell receptor beta chains from one specimen sequenced in a study of blood T cell repertoires in COVID-19. Repertoires were generated with immunoSEQ multiplex PCR, while TCRdb's copy carries only in-frame clones and drops some. Of more than 15,000 clones listed, 85% to 90% were seen once; the top ten hold about 15%. The sequencing input was peripheral blood. The receptors stem from a human donor with active COVID-19. The donor label of this sample is uncertain.

This clone was detected a few times. This chain's CDR3 is CAISDGLAGTAAYEQYF. The CDR3 DNA reads TGTGCCATCAGTGACGGACTAGCGGGAACCGCTGCCTACGAGCAGTACTTC. The chain uses TRBV10-3 and TRBJ2-7; 12 bases align to TRBD2. The CDR3 loop spans 17 amino acids. The germline V gene encodes CDR1 ENHRY and CDR2 SYGVKD. The V and J ends lost 3 bases and 2 bases, in that order; junction bases with no gene match: 8.

The V gene is TRBV28, the J gene TRBJ1-1; no reliable D call. Trimming took off 6 bases at V and 12 bases at J, with 17 bases between the two ends. Germline-derived CDR1 and CDR2 are MDHEN and SYDVKM. The CDR3 has 12 amino acids. DNA for the CDR3: TGTGCCAGCAGGGAACAATCACGGGAGCCTTTCTTT. Translated: CASREQSREPFF.

The V call is TRBV19, the J call TRBJ1-1; perhaps TRBD1 as D (5 bases). Trimming took 8 bases from V and 6 from J, leaving 25 bases between them. The CDR3 consists of 16 residues. Germline CDR1 and CDR2: LNHDA and SQIVND (reference sequence). CDR3 in amino acids: CASYNLWEGRLSEAFF. The DNA of the CDR3 is TGTGCCAGTTATAATCTTTGGGAGGGGCGACTCTCTGAAGCTTTCTTT. The complete variable domain, with remaining parts taken from reference TRBV19 and TRBJ1-1, reads DGGITQSPKYLFRKEGQNVTLSCEQNLNHDAMYWYRQDPGQGLRLIYYSQIVNDFQKGDIAEGYSVSREKKESFPLTVTSAQKNPTAFYLCASYNLWEGRLSEAFFGQGTRLTVV.

This chain uses TRBV4-3 with TRBJ2-7; TRBD2 aligns across 7 bases. This CDR3 has 16 amino acids. V gave up 3 bases and J gave up 2 bases; unmatched junction bases: 10. Germline lookup yields CDR1 LGHNA and CDR2 YSLEER. The CDR3 region is CASSQDSGTNTYEQYF. The CDR3 DNA reads as TGCGCCAGCAGCCAGGACTCCGGGACTAATACCTACGAGCAGTACTTC.

The genes are TRBV9 and TRBJ2-3; 10 nucleotides align to TRBD2. CDR1 SGDLS and CDR2 YYNGEE come from the germline V gene. J was trimmed by 2 bases and V by 1 base; bases with no gene match: 1. The CDR3 has 15 amino acids. Here the CDR3 DNA reads TGTGCCAGCAGCGTAAGCGGGGGGGCCACAGATACGCAGTATTTT. Translated: CASSVSGGATDTQYF. Based on the CDR3 plus reference TRBV9 and TRBJ2-3, the full variable domain is DSGVTQTPKHLITATGQRVTLRCSPRSGDLSVYWYQQSLDQGLQFLIQYYNGEERAKGNILERFSAQQFPDLHSELNLSSLELGDSALYFCASSVSGGATDTQYFGPGTRLTVL.

As to this clone: Other DNA variants within this sample encode the same CDR3. J is TRBJ2-1 and V is TRBV9, with 7 bases aligning to TRBD2. The CDR3 is 14 amino acids. CDR1 is SGDLS and CDR2 is YYNGEE in the germline V gene. J was trimmed by 15 bases and V by 4 bases; bases with no gene match: 16. The CDR3 sequence: CASSHTGGPGVLFF. For the CDR3, the DNA is TGTGCCAGCAGCCACACGGGGGGTCCGGGGGTTCTGTTCTTC.

The chain is built from TRBV7-2 and TRBJ2-5, with TRBD2 matching over 8 bases. Per the germline V gene, CDR1 is SGHTA and CDR2 is FQGNSA. Losses at the gene ends were 4 bases for V and 5 bases for J; bases not matched to a gene: 12. The CDR3 extends over 16 amino acids. This CDR3 reads CASSYLGRGGRETQYF. CDR3 DNA: TGTGCCAGCAGCTACCTGGGACGGGGGGGCCGGGAGACCCAGTACTTC. Based on the CDR3 plus reference TRBV7-2 and TRBJ2-5, the full variable domain is GAGVSQSPSNKVTEKGKDVELRCDPISGHTALYWYRQSLGQGLEFLIYFQGNSAPDKSGLPSDRFSAERTGGSVSTLTIQRTQQEDSAVYLCASSYLGRGGRETQYFGPGTRLLVL.

The chain links TRBV5-1 to TRBJ1-1; D is possibly TRBD1 (5 bases). This CDR3 has 15 amino acids. CDR1 is SGHRS, CDR2 YFSETQ, per germline. Trimming shortened V by 0 bases and J by 8 bases, and 17 bases separated the two germline ends. The DNA for the CDR3 is TGCGCCAGCAGCTTGGGGGACTGGACTAGAGTGGAAGCTTTCTTT. It translates to CASSLGDWTRVEAFF.

V usage is TRBV21-1 and J usage is TRBJ2-7; the tabulated D call, TRBD1, remains unverified against the DNA. TRBV21-1 has pseudogene status. There are 13 residues in the CDR3. CDR3 in amino acids: CASSQRHSYEQYF. The DNA for the CDR3 is TGTGCCAGCAGCCAAAGACATTCCTACGAGCAGTACTTC.

V and J are TRBV2 and TRBJ1-2; 9 nucleotides match TRBD1. Per germline, CDR1 SNHLY and CDR2 FYNNEI. This CDR3 has 13 residues. V was clipped by 7 bases and J by 8 bases; unmatched bases: 8. This CDR3 is CASKRTGELGYTF. DNA of the CDR3: TGTGCCAGCAAAAGGACAGGGGAACTAGGCTACACCTTC.

This sequence joins TRBV19 and TRBJ2-7; weak D call: TRBD1 (6 bases). The length of the CDR3 is 15 residues. The germline V gene has CDR1 LNHDA and CDR2 SQIVND (reference sequence). Trimming left V 7 bases short and J 6 bases short, with 22 bases between. CDR3 nucleotides: TGTGCCAGTACCCCCGGACAGACTACTTTTGGCGAGCAGTACTTC. Its translation is CASTPGQTTFGEQYF.

The chain carries TRBV4-1 and TRBJ1-1; no reliable D call. The CDR3 loop spans 13 amino acids. The V and J ends lost 5 bases and 3 bases respectively, with 10 bases between them. CDR1 is MGHRA, CDR2 YSYEKL, per germline. The chain's CDR3 is CASSSSRYTEAFF. CDR3 sequence (DNA): TGCGCCAGCAGCTCTAGTCGGTACACTGAAGCTTTCTTT.

The table lists this clone with a few counts. The genes are TRBV4-3 and TRBJ2-3, with TRBD2 matching over 8 bases. This CDR3 comprises 15 residues. Germline loops: CDR1 LGHNA, CDR2 YSLEER. Losses at the gene ends were 0 bases for V and 4 bases for J; bases not matched to a gene: 3. CDR3 sequence: CASSQDSLAADTQYF. CDR3 nucleotide sequence: TGCGCCAGCAGCCAAGATTCACTAGCGGCAGATACGCAGTATTTT.

A word on this clone: The sample holds other DNA sequences that translate to the same CDR3. J is TRBJ1-5 and V is TRBV19; tentatively, D is TRBD1 (6 bases). There are 14 residues in the CDR3. Germline assignment: CDR1 LNHDA and CDR2 SQIVND (reference sequence). With 6 bases removed from V and 7 bases from J, the gap between germline ends came to 16 bases. The CDR3 DNA sequence: TGTGCCAGTAGCATCCAGGGGCTTGGGCAGCCCCAGCATTTT. As protein: CASSIQGLGQPQHF.

The chain links TRBV7-3 to TRBJ2-7, with 9 bases lining up with TRBD1. With 5 bases clipped from V and 0 bases from J, the junction kept 8 bases outside the gene matches. The CDR3 length is 16 residues. CDR1 is SGHTA, CDR2 FQGTGA, per germline. CDR3 protein: CASSPGTGLSSYEQYF. In DNA form, the CDR3 reads TGTGCCAGCAGCCCCGGGACAGGGCTATCCTCCTACGAGCAGTACTTC.

The V gene is TRBV5-1, the J gene TRBJ1-1; D is unresolved. Trimming removed 4 bases from V and 5 bases from J, with 21 bases in between. CDR3 length equals 16 residues. Germline V gives CDR1 SGHRS, CDR2 YFSETQ. The CDR3, as DNA: TGCGCCAGCAGCCGACTGGGAGGATCAGGTGAGACTGAAGCTTTCTTT. It encodes CASSRLGGSGETEAFF.

The chain joins TRBV11-3 to TRBJ2-3, with 9 bases matching TRBD2. Looked up from germline, CDR1 is SGHNT and CDR2 is YENEEA. This CDR3 is built from 16 residues. V lost 5 bases to trimming and J lost 0 bases; unmatched junction nucleotides: 6. The CDR3 coding sequence is TGTGCCAGCAGCGCGGATAGCGGGAGCAGCACAGATACGCAGTATTTT. It specifies CASSADSGSSTDTQYF.

V gene TRBV29-1 combines with J gene TRBJ1-5, with 7 bases lining up with TRBD1. CDR1 SQVTM and CDR2 ANQGSEA come from the germline V gene. The CDR3 runs 14 residues. V lost 5 bases to trimming and J lost 2 bases; unmatched junction nucleotides: 6. CDR3 nucleotide sequence: TGCAGCGTTATGACAGGGACGGGCAATCAGCCCCAGCATTTT. It translates to CSVMTGTGNQPQHF.

In this sample, this clone turned up once. The chain combines TRBV4-2 with TRBJ1-1; perhaps TRBD1 as D (6 bases). Germline V lookup: CDR1 LGHNA, CDR2 YNFKEQ. The length of the CDR3 is 20 residues. Trimming shortened V by 3 bases and J by 1 base, and 27 bases separated the two germline ends. DNA of the CDR3: TGTGCCAGCAGCCACCCGAGGAAGTACGGAGGTGGGGGACAGAACACTGAAGCTTTCTTT. This sequence encodes CASSHPRKYGGGGQNTEAFF.

V is TRBV7-2 and J is TRBJ2-7; TRBD1 matches at 10 bases. The CDR3 runs 16 residues. V lost 0 bases and J lost 6; bases outside the gene matches: 8. Germline V gene lookup returns CDR1 SGHTA and CDR2 FQGNSA. The CDR3 protein is CASSLAPPGQGPEQYF. The CDR3 DNA reads TGTGCCAGCAGCTTAGCACCTCCGGGACAGGGGCCCGAGCAGTACTTC.

This clone was observed a few times. The chain uses TRBV9 and TRBJ1-1; TRBD1 matches 8 bases. The CDR3 is 14 amino acids. Germline V gene data show CDR1 as SGDLS and CDR2 as YYNGEE. Trimming cost V 5 bases and J 5 bases; bases outside gene matches: 8. CDR3 loop: CASRPDRGLTEAFF. The CDR3 DNA is TGTGCCAGCAGACCTGACAGGGGATTGACTGAAGCTTTCTTT.

This chain joins TRBV18 and TRBJ1-1, with 7 bases matching TRBD1. Germline loops: CDR1 KGHSH, CDR2 LQKENI. Trimming took 3 bases from V and 1 from J; bases not matched to a gene: 2. This CDR3 is built from 14 residues. The CDR3 region is CASSPGTANTEAFF. CDR3 bases: TGTGCCAGCTCACCTGGGACAGCGAACACTGAAGCTTTCTTT.

The rearrangement links TRBV3-1 (or the pseudogene TRBV3-2) to TRBJ1-5; tentatively, D is TRBD1 (5 bases). Trimming cost V 2 bases and J 6 bases, with 8 bases left between them. This CDR3 comprises 13 residues. Germline loops: CDR1 LGHDT, CDR2 YNNKEL (reference sequence). The CDR3 DNA reads TGTGCCAGCAGCCAATCGGACACTCAGCCCCAGCATTTT. It translates to CASSQSDTQPQHF.